This T cell receptor beta chain was recovered during a study of control samples from healthy donors and cancer patients. Produced via immunoSEQ multiplex PCR; TCRdb's table is partial and in-frame only. The data hold some 100,000 clones, with 90% observed a single time. This CDR3 comprises 14 residues. Germline V CDR1 and CDR2: GTSNPN, SVGIG (reference sequence). V dropped 0 bases and J dropped 6 bases, with 14 bases sitting between them. This rearrangement joins TRBV30 to TRBJ1-1; D gene ambiguous. The sample consisted of blood. The TCR sequence derives from a human donor in good health. The donor label of this sample is uncertain. The CDR3 loop is CAWSVNLMAAEAFF. The DNA of the CDR3 is TGTGCCTGGAGTGTAAATCTAATGGCGGCTGAAGCTTTCTTT. Combining the CDR3 with reference TRBV30 and TRBJ1-1 gives the whole variable domain SQTIHQWPATLVQPVGSPLSLECTVEGTSNPNLYWYRQAAGRGLQLLFYSVGIGQISSEVPQNLSASRPQDRQFILSSKKLLLSDSGFYLCAWSVNLMAAEAFFGQGTRLTVV.